This entry lists 32 T cell receptor beta chains sequenced from one sample in a study of beta chain features in type 1 diabetes (dated by TCRdb to 2016 to 2018). Library generation was performed with the immunoSEQ multiplex PCR assay. The entire amount of isolated RNA was reverse transcribed using the High Capacity cDNA Reverse Transcription Kit, so the sequenced TCRB transcripts were expressed ones. The table was pulled from immuneACCESS by TCRdb, which kept in-frame rearrangements only. Such tables lose some clones; where checked, under half of the loss comes from unresolved V genes, and the rest has no known cause. The sample has under 200,000 clones on record, less than 9.5% of them singletons. 2.3% of the sample is held by the ten biggest clonotypes. Source material: central memory CD4+ T cells from blood. The receptors derive from a woman between 18 and 29 years old in good health.

This clone was detected only a few times. V and J are TRBV19 and TRBJ1-4; D may be TRBD1 (6 bases). The CDR3 length is 13 residues. Germline V lookup: CDR1 LNHDA, CDR2 SQIVND (reference sequence). Trimming removed 5 bases from V and 8 bases from J, with 12 bases in between. The CDR3 region has the DNA TGTGCCAGTAGTGGGGGCTTCTCGGAAAAACTGTTTTTT. It translates to CASSGGFSEKLFF. Combining the CDR3 with reference TRBV19 and TRBJ1-4 gives the whole variable domain DGGITQSPKYLFRKEGQNVTLSCEQNLNHDAMYWYRQDPGQGLRLIYYSQIVNDFQKGDIAEGYSVSREKKESFPLTVTSAQKNPTAFYLCASSGGFSEKLFFGSGTQLSVL.

This clone was observed a handful of times. This chain joins TRBV11-3 and TRBJ2-3; 8 bases are a match to TRBD2. The germline V gene has CDR1 SGHNT and CDR2 YENEEA. Losses at the gene ends were 5 bases for V and 4 bases for J; bases not matched to a gene: 5. CDR3 length equals 14 residues. CDR3 amino acids: CASSLGTSADTQYF. CDR3 in DNA: TGTGCCAGCAGCCTTGGGACTAGTGCAGATACGCAGTATTTT.

The CDR3 nucleotides read TGTGCCTGGAGTACGGCAACCGGAGGTATCGATGAGCAGTTCTTC. This translates into CAWSTATGGIDEQFF. The chain recombines TRBV30 with TRBJ2-1; D is perhaps TRBD2 (5 bases). V was pared by 2 bases and J by 8 bases, with 19 bases between. Germline CDR1 is GTSNPN and CDR2 is SVGIG (reference sequence). This CDR3 contains 15 residues.

This chain connects TRBV6-6 to TRBJ2-3, with 7 bases matching TRBD2. With 6 bases clipped from V and 2 bases from J, the junction kept 5 bases outside the gene matches. Germline loops: CDR1 MNHNY, CDR2 SVGAGI (reference sequence). This CDR3 contains 14 residues. The CDR3 DNA is TGTGCCAGCAGCAGCGGGGACTCCACAGATACGCAGTATTTT. This codes for CASSSGDSTDTQYF.

About this clone itself: This clone may be a read error of a much larger clone one base away. The rearrangement uses TRBV7-2 and TRBJ1-5; 8 nucleotides align to TRBD1. Trimming at V came to 5 bases and at J to 6 bases, leaving 3 bases not matched to a gene. Germline V gene sequence: CDR1 SGHTA, CDR2 FQGNSA. There are 13 residues in the CDR3. CDR3 sequence: CASSEDRAQPQHF. As DNA, the CDR3 is TGTGCCAGCAGCGAGGACAGGGCTCAGCCCCAGCATTTT.

This clone occurred a few times. The chain couples TRBV25-1 to TRBJ1-2; tentatively, D is TRBD1 (5 bases). This CDR3 region has 12 residues. Germline CDR1 and CDR2: MGHDK and SYGVNS. V was cut by 6 bases and J by 5 bases, with 10 bases left in between. CDR3 bases: TGTGCCAGCAGGCAGGGTAATTATGGCTACACCTTC. Amino acids: CASRQGNYGYTF.

This clone has just a few counts. This chain joins TRBV6-6 and TRBJ2-5; 9 bases fit TRBD1. The length of the CDR3 is 16 residues. Germline lookup yields CDR1 MNHNY and CDR2 SVGAGI (reference sequence). The V gene end was trimmed by 5 bases and the J gene end by 5 bases; junction bases not matched to a gene: 12. The CDR3 DNA sequence: TGTGCCAGCAGTACCGGACAGGGGCAAACCAGGGAGACCCAGTACTTC. This gives the protein CASSTGQGQTRETQYF.

The chain couples TRBV30 to TRBJ1-1; no clear D gene. This CDR3 region has 11 residues. The germline V gene has CDR1 GTSNPN and CDR2 SVGIG (reference sequence). V was shortened by 2 bases and J by 11 bases, with 12 bases between the two germline ends. DNA of the CDR3: TGTGCCTGGAGTAGTCTGTTCGGGGCTTTCTTT. Its translation is CAWSSLFGAFF.

This clone came up a few times. The chain joins TRBV7-9 to TRBJ2-7; a weak D match, TRBD1 (6 bases). V dropped 2 bases and J dropped 7 bases, with 18 bases sitting between them. The CDR3 totals 15 residues. Germline V lookup: CDR1 SEHNR, CDR2 FQNEAQ (reference sequence). The CDR3 DNA reads TGTGCCAGCAGCTTACCCGGGACATTGTTCGGAGAGCAGTACTTC. It encodes CASSLPGTLFGEQYF.

This clone has just a few counts. The gene calls are TRBV7-3 and TRBJ2-2; 9 bases align to TRBD1. The germline V gene has CDR1 SGHTA and CDR2 FQGTGA. CDR3 size: 16 residues. After removal of 3 bases from V and 7 bases from J, the junction contained 9 bases not matched to a gene. This CDR3 is CASSFFHRGLSGELFF. The CDR3 bases are TGTGCCAGCAGCTTTTTTCACAGGGGGCTAAGCGGGGAGCTGTTTTTT. Together with reference TRBV7-3 and TRBJ2-2, the CDR3 gives the full variable domain: GAGVSQTPSNKVTEKGKYVELRCDPISGHTALYWYRQSLGQGPEFLIYFQGTGAADDSGLPNDRFFAVRPEGSVSTLKIQRTERGDSAVYLCASSFFHRGLSGELFFGEGSRLTVL.

In its sample, this clone was seen a few times. This sample also contains other DNA sequences that code for the same CDR3. The rearrangement uses TRBV5-1 and TRBJ2-1; 10 bases are a match to TRBD1. The CDR3 is made up of 14 amino acids. The V gene end was trimmed by 4 bases and the J gene end by 5 bases; junction bases not matched to a gene: 3. The germline V gene encodes CDR1 SGHRS and CDR2 YFSETQ. Here the CDR3 DNA reads TGCGCCAGCAGCCTGGGACAGGGGAACAATGAGCAGTTCTTC. Its translation: CASSLGQGNNEQFF.

CDR3 nucleotides: TGTGCCATCAGTGATCGTGGGGGGACAGGGGGCCATGGCTACACCTTC. Translated: CAISDRGGTGGHGYTF. The V call is TRBV10-3, the J call TRBJ1-2; 12 bases are shared with TRBD1. CDR1 and CDR2 from the germline V gene are ENHRY and SYGVKD. V lost 3 bases and J lost 6; bases outside the gene matches: 8. The CDR3 contains 16 residues.

The chain employs TRBV7-9 and TRBJ1-1; 11 positions agree with TRBD1. CDR1 SEHNR and CDR2 FQNEAQ come from the germline V gene (reference sequence). Germline trimming cut 5 bases from V and 5 bases from J; bases unmatched to any gene: 4. The CDR3 totals 14 residues. The CDR3, as DNA: TGTGCCAGCAGCCCCGGGACAGGGGGAACTGAAGCTTTCTTT. It translates to CASSPGTGGTEAFF.

The chain employs TRBV10-3 and TRBJ2-1; 10 bases line up with TRBD2. CDR1 ENHRY and CDR2 SYGVKD come from the germline V gene. CDR3 length equals 16 residues. The junction had 6 bases not matched to a gene; V was cut back by 4 bases and J by 3 bases. CDR3 nucleotides: TGTGCCATCAGTGGGTTAGCGGGGGGCGTCTACAATGAGCAGTTCTTC. It yields the protein CAISGLAGGVYNEQFF.

The gene calls are TRBV4-3 and TRBJ2-3, with 7 bases matching TRBD2. The germline V gene has CDR1 LGHNA and CDR2 YSLEER. CDR3 length: 16 amino acids. J lost 8 bases, V lost 3 bases, and 14 bases had no gene match. CDR3 nucleotide sequence: TGCGCCAGCAGCCAGGATCCCGGGACTAAGGCGTTTACGCAGTATTTT. Its translation is CASSQDPGTKAFTQYF.

This chain uses TRBV18 with TRBJ2-3; 12 positions match TRBD2. This CDR3 is built from 16 residues. J gave up 2 bases and V 4 bases, and 4 bases lay outside the gene matches. The germline V gene encodes CDR1 KGHSH and CDR2 LQKENI. The CDR3 loop is CASSRGLAGTTDTQYF. In nucleotides, the CDR3 is TGTGCCAGCTCACGCGGACTAGCGGGGACCACAGATACGCAGTATTTT.

This clone showed up just a few times. At the DNA level, this CDR3 is encoded by other sequences in the same sample as well. The chain links TRBV2 to TRBJ1-1; a weak D match, TRBD1 (6 bases). V lost 3 bases, J lost 0 bases, and 8 bases lay in between. Germline values: CDR1 SNHLY, CDR2 FYNNEI. The CDR3 is 14 residues long. CDR3 amino acids: CASSEQGMNTEAFF. CDR3 coding DNA: TGTGCCAGCAGTGAGCAGGGGATGAACACTGAAGCTTTCTTT. Drawing the rest from reference TRBV2 and TRBJ1-1, the complete variable domain is EPEVTQTPSHQVTQMGQEVILRCVPISNHLYFYWYRQILGQKVEFLVSFYNNEISEKSEIFDDQFSVERPDGSNFTLKIRSTKLEDSAMYFCASSEQGMNTEAFFGQGTRLTVV.

This clone was seen a handful of times. The J gene is TRBJ2-2, the V gene TRBV6-6; 10 bases align to TRBD1. CDR3 length equals 15 residues. V was pared by 8 bases and J by 4 bases, with 7 bases of the junction left unmatched. Per germline, CDR1 MNHNY and CDR2 SVGAGI (reference sequence). The CDR3 loop is CASLWTGGFTGELFF. The CDR3, as DNA: TGTGCCAGCTTATGGACAGGGGGGTTCACCGGGGAGCTGTTTTTT.

This clone was observed many times. This specimen includes other DNA sequences encoding the same CDR3. The V gene is TRBV11-2, the J gene TRBJ2-3, with no clear D. Trimming took 6 bases from V and 2 from J, leaving 3 bases between them. CDR1 and CDR2 (germline): SGHAT, FQNNGV. CDR3 length: 11 amino acids. The CDR3 sequence is CASSHTDTQYF. In nucleotides, the CDR3 is TGTGCCAGCAGTCACACAGATACGCAGTATTTT.

A few counts support this clone. This chain joins TRBV5-6 and TRBJ2-7, with D hard to call. V was clipped by 1 base and J by 0 bases, with 8 bases between them. From germline, CDR1 is SGHDT and CDR2 YYEEEE. The CDR3 contains 14 residues. The CDR3 DNA is TGTGCCAGCAGCTTGAAACCCGGCTCCTACGAGCAGTACTTC. This gives the protein CASSLKPGSYEQYF.

The chain links TRBV6-6 to TRBJ2-1, with TRBD2 matching over 8 bases. The CDR3 runs 16 residues. The V segment lost 2 bases and the J segment 0 bases; nucleotides outside the gene matches: 3. CDR1 is MNHNY and CDR2 is SVGAGI in the germline V gene (reference sequence). The chain's CDR3 is CASSYRSGSSYNEQFF. The CDR3 coding sequence is TGTGCCAGCAGTTACAGGAGCGGGAGCTCCTACAATGAGCAGTTCTTC.

This clone was seen only a few times. CDR3 residues: CAISEGQGAYEQYF. The CDR3 nucleotides are TGTGCCATCAGTGAGGGACAGGGGGCGTACGAGCAGTACTTC. The chain recombines TRBV10-3 with TRBJ2-7, with TRBD1 matching 11 bases. This CDR3 is 14 amino acids long. Per germline, CDR1 ENHRY and CDR2 SYGVKD. J was trimmed by 4 bases and V by 2 bases; bases with no gene match: 1.

In its sample, this clone was seen a few times. The V gene is TRBV5-6, the J gene TRBJ2-1, with a possible D match to TRBD1 (6 bases). Trimming pared 0 bases from V and 0 bases from J, leaving 13 bases between. This CDR3 spans 17 amino acids. CDR1 and CDR2 (germline): SGHDT, YYEEEE. CDR3 region: CASSLGWADSSYNEQFF. The CDR3 nucleotides are TGTGCCAGCAGCTTGGGTTGGGCGGACAGCTCCTACAATGAGCAGTTCTTC.

V and J are TRBV5-4 and TRBJ2-3; 7 bases line up with TRBD2. The V segment lost 4 bases and the J segment 4 bases; nucleotides outside the gene matches: 9. This CDR3 spans 15 amino acids. CDR1 is SGHNT and CDR2 is YYREEE in the germline V gene (reference sequence). CDR3: CASSRKSGAPDTQYF. CDR3 nucleotide sequence: TGTGCCAGCAGCCGAAAGAGCGGGGCCCCAGATACGCAGTATTTT. Combining the CDR3 with reference TRBV5-4 and TRBJ2-3 gives the whole variable domain ETGVTQSPTHLIKTRGQQVTLRCSSQSGHNTVSWYQQALGQGPQFIFQYYREEENGRGNFPPRFSGLQFPNYSSELNVNALELDDSALYLCASSRKSGAPDTQYFGPGTRLTVL.

V is TRBV9 and J is TRBJ2-3; the D gene is possibly TRBD2 (5 bases). The length of the CDR3 is 16 residues. V dropped 0 bases and J dropped 4 bases, with 15 bases sitting between them. Per germline, CDR1 SGDLS and CDR2 YYNGEE. The CDR3 protein is CASSVGGGGPSDTQYF. The CDR3, as DNA: TGTGCCAGCAGCGTAGGTGGAGGAGGACCCTCAGATACGCAGTATTTT.

This clone was picked up a small number of times. The chain employs TRBV7-9 and TRBJ1-2; D is undetermined. This CDR3 has 12 amino acids. Deletions cut 5 bases from V and 7 bases from J, with 11 bases between. The germline V gene encodes CDR1 SEHNR and CDR2 FQNEAQ (reference sequence). CDR3 DNA sequence: TGTGCCAGCAGCCCCCCAGAACGTGGCTACACCTTC. Translating gives CASSPPERGYTF.

A few counts support this clone. The rearrangement uses TRBV5-6 and TRBJ1-4; TRBD1 aligns across 8 bases. With V trimmed by 4 bases and J by 5 bases, 7 bases remained unmatched. CDR3 length: 15 amino acids. Germline V gene lookup returns CDR1 SGHDT and CDR2 YYEEEE. The CDR3 coding sequence is TGTGCCAGCAGCCAAAGACAGGGGTTGAATGAAAAACTGTTTTTT. It encodes CASSQRQGLNEKLFF.

The V and J genes are TRBV9 and TRBJ2-2; D gene ambiguous. Germline CDR1 reads SGDLS; CDR2 reads YYNGEE. V gave up 4 bases and J gave up 4 bases, with 11 bases separating them. This CDR3 spans 14 amino acids. CDR3 in amino acids: CASSFLPITGELFF. Here the CDR3 DNA reads TGTGCCAGCAGCTTCCTTCCTATCACCGGGGAGCTGTTTTTT.

This clone turned up a few times. The chain joins TRBV29-1 to TRBJ2-3, with 9 bases lining up with TRBD1. CDR1 SQVTM and CDR2 ANQGSEA come from the germline V gene. Trimming took 1 base from V and 2 from J; bases not matched to a gene: 4. The CDR3 is 15 amino acids. CDR3 sequence: CSVEGGTGNTDTQYF. The CDR3 DNA reads as TGCAGCGTTGAAGGCGGGACAGGGAACACAGATACGCAGTATTTT.

There are many counts of this clone. This rearrangement joins TRBV27 to TRBJ1-6; maybe TRBD1 (5 bases). With 6 bases removed from V and 1 base from J, the gap between germline ends came to 7 bases. In germline, CDR1 is MNHEY, CDR2 SMNVEV (reference sequence). The CDR3 length is 14 residues. The CDR3 region has the DNA TGTGCCAGCAGGGGGGGGTCCTATAATTCACCCCTCCACTTT. Protein sequence: CASRGGSYNSPLHF.

This clone was picked up a small number of times. This chain joins TRBV2 and TRBJ2-1, with a tentative D call TRBD2 (6 bases). Deletions cut 11 bases from V and 5 bases from J, with 19 bases between. CDR3 length equals 14 residues. Looked up from germline, CDR1 is SNHLY and CDR2 is FYNNEI. CDR3 residues: CARYSWGEDNEQFF. The DNA of the CDR3 is TGTGCCCGCTACTCTTGGGGGGAGGACAATGAGCAGTTCTTC.

This clone has just a few counts. This chain connects TRBV29-1 to TRBJ2-5; a possible D gene is TRBD1 (6 bases). Germline loops: CDR1 SQVTM, CDR2 ANQGSEA. Trimming pared 6 bases from V and 4 bases from J, leaving 15 bases between. The CDR3 is 13 amino acids. The CDR3 loop reads CSVTGSWGETQYF. Here the CDR3 DNA reads TGCAGCGTCACAGGGAGTTGGGGAGAGACCCAGTACTTC.